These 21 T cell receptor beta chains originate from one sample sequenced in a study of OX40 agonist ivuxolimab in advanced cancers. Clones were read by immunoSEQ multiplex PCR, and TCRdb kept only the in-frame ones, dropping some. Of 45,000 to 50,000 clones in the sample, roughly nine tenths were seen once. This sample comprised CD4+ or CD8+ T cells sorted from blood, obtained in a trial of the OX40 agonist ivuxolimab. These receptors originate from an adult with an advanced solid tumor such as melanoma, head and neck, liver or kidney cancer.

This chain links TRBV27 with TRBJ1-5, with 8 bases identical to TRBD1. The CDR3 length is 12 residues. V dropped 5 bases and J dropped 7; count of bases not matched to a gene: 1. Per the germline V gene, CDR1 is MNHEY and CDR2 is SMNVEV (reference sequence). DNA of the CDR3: TGTGCCAGCAGTCCAGGGGGCCAGCCCCAGCATTTT. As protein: CASSPGGQPQHF.

The CDR3 DNA sequence: TGTGCCAGCAGCGTAGCGGACAGGGACTACTATGGCTACACCTTC. Amino acids: CASSVADRDYYGYTF. The chain combines TRBV9 with TRBJ1-2; 8 positions match TRBD1. V lost 0 bases, J lost 3 bases, and 4 bases stayed unmatched. The CDR3 has 15 amino acids. Germline values: CDR1 SGDLS, CDR2 YYNGEE.

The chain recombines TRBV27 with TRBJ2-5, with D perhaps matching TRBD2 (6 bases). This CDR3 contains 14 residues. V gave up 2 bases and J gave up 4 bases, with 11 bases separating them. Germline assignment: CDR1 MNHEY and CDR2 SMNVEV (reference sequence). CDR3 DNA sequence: TGTGCCAGCAGTTTAGATGGGGGAGGAGAGACCCAGTACTTC. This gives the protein CASSLDGGGETQYF.

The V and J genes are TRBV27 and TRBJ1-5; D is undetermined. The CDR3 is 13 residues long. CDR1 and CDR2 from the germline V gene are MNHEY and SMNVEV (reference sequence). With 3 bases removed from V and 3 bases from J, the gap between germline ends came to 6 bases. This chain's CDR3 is CASSFRDNQPQHF. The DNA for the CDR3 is TGTGCCAGCAGTTTTCGCGACAATCAGCCCCAGCATTTT.

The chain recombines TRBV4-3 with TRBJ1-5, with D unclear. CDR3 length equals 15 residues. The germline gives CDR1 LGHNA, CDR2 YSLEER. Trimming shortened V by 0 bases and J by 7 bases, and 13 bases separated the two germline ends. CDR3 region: CASSQDGVRKQPQHF. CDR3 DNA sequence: TGCGCCAGCAGCCAAGATGGGGTGAGAAAGCAGCCCCAGCATTTT.

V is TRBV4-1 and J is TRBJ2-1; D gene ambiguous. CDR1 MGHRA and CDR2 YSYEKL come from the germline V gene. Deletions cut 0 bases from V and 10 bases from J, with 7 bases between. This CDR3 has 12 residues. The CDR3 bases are TGCGCCAGCAGCCAAGATCGGGTAGAGCAGTTCTTC. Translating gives CASSQDRVEQFF.

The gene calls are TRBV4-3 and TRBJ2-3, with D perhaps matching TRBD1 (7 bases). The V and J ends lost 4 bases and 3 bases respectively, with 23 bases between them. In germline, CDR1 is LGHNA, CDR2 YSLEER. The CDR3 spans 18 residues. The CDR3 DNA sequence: TGCGCCAGCAGCCGGTGGGGCAGGAGGGGGCAGGAGACAGATACGCAGTATTTT. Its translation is CASSRWGRRGQETDTQYF.

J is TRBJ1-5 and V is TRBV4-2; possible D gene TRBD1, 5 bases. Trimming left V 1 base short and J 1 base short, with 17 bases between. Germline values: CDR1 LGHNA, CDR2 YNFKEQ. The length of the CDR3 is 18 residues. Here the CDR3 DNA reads TGTGCCAGCAGCCAAGTCGGGACCGAGGCCCTGAGCAATCAGCCCCAGCATTTT. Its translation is CASSQVGTEALSNQPQHF.

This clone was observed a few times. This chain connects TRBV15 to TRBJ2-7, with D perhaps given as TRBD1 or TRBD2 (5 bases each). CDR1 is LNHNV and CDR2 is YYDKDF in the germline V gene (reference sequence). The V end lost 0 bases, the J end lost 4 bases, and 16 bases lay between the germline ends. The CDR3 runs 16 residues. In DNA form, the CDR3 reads TGTGCCACCAGCAGAGACAGGGAAGGAGGTCGTTACGAGCAGTACTTC. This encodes CATSRDREGGRYEQYF.

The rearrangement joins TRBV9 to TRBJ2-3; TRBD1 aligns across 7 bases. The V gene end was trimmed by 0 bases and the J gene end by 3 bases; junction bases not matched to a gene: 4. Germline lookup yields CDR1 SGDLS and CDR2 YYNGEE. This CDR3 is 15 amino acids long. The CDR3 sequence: CASSVVGGGTDTQYF. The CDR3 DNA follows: TGTGCCAGCAGCGTAGTAGGGGGCGGGACAGATACGCAGTATTTT.

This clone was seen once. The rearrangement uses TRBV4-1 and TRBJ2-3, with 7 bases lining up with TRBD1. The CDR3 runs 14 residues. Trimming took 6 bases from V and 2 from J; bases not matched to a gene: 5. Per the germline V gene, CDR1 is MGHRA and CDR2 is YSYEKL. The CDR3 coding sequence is TGCGCCAGCAGTTATGACAGGGCCACAGATACGCAGTATTTT. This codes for CASSYDRATDTQYF.

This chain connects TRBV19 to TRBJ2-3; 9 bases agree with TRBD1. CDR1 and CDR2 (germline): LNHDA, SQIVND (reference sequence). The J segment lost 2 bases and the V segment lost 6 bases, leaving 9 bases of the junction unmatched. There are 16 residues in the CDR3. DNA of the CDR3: TGTGCCAGTAGGCAGGCAGGGACAGGGATCACAGATACGCAGTATTTT. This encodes CASRQAGTGITDTQYF.

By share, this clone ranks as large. The CDR3 DNA reads TGTGCCAGCAGTTTTCGGGACAGGGACTCTGGAAACACCATATATTTT. Its protein is CASSFRDRDSGNTIYF. The genes are TRBV28 and TRBJ1-3; 9 positions match TRBD1. V shed 3 bases and J 0 bases; nucleotides not matched to a gene: 3. The CDR3 is 16 residues long. The germline CDR1 and CDR2 sequences are MDHEN and SYDVKM.

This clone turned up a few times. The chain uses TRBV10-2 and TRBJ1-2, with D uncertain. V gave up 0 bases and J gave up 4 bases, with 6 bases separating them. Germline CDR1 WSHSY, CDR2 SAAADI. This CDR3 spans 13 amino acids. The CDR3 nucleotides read TGCGCCAGCAGTGAGTCACTGGGCTATGGCTACACCTTC. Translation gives CASSESLGYGYTF.

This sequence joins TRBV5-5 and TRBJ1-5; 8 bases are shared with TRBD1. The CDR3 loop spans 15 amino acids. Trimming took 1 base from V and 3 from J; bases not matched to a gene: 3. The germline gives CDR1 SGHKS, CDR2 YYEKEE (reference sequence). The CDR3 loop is CASSLQGAVNQPQHF. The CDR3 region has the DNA TGTGCCAGCAGCTTGCAGGGGGCCGTCAATCAGCCCCAGCATTTT.

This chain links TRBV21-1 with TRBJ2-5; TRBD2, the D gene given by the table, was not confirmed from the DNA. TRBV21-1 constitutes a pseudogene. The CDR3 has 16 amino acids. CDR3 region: CASSKTRGLLRETQYF. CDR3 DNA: TGTGCCAGCAGCAAAACTCGGGGTCTCCTGCGAGAGACCCAGTACTTC.

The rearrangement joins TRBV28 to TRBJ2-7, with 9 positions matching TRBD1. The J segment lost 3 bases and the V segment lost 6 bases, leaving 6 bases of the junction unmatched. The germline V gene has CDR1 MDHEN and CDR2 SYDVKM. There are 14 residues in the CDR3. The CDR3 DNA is TGTGCCAGCAGGGCACAGGGGGCGCGCTACGAGCAGTACTTC. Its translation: CASRAQGARYEQYF.

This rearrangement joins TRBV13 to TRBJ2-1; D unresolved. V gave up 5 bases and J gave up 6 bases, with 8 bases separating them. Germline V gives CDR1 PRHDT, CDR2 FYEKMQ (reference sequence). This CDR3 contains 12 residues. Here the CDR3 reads CASSHPSNEQFF. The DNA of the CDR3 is TGTGCCAGCAGCCACCCTAGCAATGAGCAGTTCTTC.

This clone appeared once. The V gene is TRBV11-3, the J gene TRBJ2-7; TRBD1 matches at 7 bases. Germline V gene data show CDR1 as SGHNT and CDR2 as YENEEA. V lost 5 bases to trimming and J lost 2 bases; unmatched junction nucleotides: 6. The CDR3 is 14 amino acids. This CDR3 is CASSPGDSTYEQYF. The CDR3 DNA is TGTGCCAGCAGCCCAGGGGACAGTACCTACGAGCAGTACTTC. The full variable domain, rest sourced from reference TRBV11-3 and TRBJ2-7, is EAGVVQSPRYKIIEKKQPVAFWCNPISGHNTLYWYLQNLGQGPELLIRYENEEAVDDSQLPKDRFSAERLKGVDSTLKIQPAELGDSAVYLCASSPGDSTYEQYFGPGTRLTVT.

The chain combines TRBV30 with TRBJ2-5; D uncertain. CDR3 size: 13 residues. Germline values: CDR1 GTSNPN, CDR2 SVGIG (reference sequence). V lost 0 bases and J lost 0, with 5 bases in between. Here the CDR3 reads CAWSVIDQETQYF. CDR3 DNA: TGTGCCTGGAGTGTAATTGACCAAGAGACCCAGTACTTC.

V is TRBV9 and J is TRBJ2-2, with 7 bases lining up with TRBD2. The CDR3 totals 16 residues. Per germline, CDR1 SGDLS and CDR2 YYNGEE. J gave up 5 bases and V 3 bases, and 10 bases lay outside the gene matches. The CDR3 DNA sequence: TGTGCCAGCAGCGATCCTTCAGCCGGGGGGACCGGGGAGCTGTTTTTT. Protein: CASSDPSAGGTGELFF.